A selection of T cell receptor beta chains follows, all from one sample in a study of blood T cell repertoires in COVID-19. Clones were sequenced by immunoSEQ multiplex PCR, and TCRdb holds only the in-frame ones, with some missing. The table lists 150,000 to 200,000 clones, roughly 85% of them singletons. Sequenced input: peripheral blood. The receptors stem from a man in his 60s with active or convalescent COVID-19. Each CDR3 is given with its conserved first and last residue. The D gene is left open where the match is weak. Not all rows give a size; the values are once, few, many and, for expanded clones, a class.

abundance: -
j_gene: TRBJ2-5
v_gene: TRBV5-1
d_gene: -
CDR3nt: TGCGCCAGCAGCTTAAACAGGGAACAAGAGACCCAGTACTTC
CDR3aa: CASSLNREQETQYF

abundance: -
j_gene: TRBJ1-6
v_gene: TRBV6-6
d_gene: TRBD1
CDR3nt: TGTGCCAGCAGTCTGGGACAGGGGAATAATTCACCCCTCCACTTT
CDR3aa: CASSLGQGNNSPLHF

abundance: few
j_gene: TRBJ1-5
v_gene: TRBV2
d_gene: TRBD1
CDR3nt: TGTGCCAGCCACGGGACAGCGAATCAGCCCCAGCATTTT
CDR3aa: CASHGTANQPQHF

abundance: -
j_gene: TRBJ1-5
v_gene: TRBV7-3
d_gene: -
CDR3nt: TGTGCCAGCAGCTTAAGTATCTCCCCGGGATGGCGGCAGCCCCAGCATTTT
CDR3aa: CASSLSISPGWRQPQHF

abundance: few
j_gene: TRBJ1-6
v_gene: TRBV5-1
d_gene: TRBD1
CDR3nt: TGCGCCAGCTCCTCCGGGACAGCAAATTCACCCCTCCACTTT
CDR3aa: CASSSGTANSPLHF

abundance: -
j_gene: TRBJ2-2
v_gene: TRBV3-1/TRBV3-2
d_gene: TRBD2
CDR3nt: TGTGCCAGCAGCCAAAACCTGGCGGGGGTTCGCGGGGAGCTGTTTTTT
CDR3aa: CASSQNLAGVRGELFF

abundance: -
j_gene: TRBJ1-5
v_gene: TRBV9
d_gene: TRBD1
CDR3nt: TGTGCCAGCAGTCCTGACAGGGGAGGCCAGCCCCAGCATTTT
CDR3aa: CASSPDRGGQPQHF

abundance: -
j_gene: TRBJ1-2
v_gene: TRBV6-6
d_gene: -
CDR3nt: TGTGCCAGCAGTTATCAAACAGGGAAAGGCTACACCTTC
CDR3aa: CASSYQTGKGYTF

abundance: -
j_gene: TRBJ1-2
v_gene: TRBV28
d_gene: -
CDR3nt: TGTGCCAGCAGTTTAATGACAGTTTTTTATGGCTACACCTTC
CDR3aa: CASSLMTVFYGYTF

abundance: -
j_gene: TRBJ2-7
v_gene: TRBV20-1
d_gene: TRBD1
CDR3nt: TGCAGTGCTAGTGGGGACAGGGGTTATGAGCAGTACTTC
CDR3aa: CSASGDRGYEQYF

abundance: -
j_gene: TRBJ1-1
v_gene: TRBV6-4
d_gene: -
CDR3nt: TGTGCCAGCAGTGACTCTCTTGGCGGCGAAGCTTTCTTT
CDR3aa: CASSDSLGGEAFF

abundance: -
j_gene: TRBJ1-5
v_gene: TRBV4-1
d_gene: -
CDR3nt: TGCGCCAGCAGCCAAGACAGCAGGGCACTGCAGCCCCAGCATTTT
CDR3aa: CASSQDSRALQPQHF

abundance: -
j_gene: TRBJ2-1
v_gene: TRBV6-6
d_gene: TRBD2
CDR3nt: TGTGCCAGCAGTCAGGAGCGGGGGGTAATAAATGAGCAGTTCTTC
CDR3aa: CASSQERGVINEQFF

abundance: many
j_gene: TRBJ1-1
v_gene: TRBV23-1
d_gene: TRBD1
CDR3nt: TGCGCCAGCAGTCCCGACAGGGAGGTCCCTGTCACTGAAGCTTTCTTT
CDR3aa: CASSPDREVPVTEAFF

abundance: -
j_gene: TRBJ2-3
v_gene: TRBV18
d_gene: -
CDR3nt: TGTGCCAGCTCACCATTCAGGGGATTCACAGATACGCAGTATTTT
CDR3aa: CASSPFRGFTDTQYF

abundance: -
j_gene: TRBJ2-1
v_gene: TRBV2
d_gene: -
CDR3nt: TGTGCCAGCAGTCCCCGGGGAGCAACCAATGAGCAGTTCTTC
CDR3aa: CASSPRGATNEQFF

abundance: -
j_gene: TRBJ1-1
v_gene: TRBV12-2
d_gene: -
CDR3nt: TGTGCAAGTCGCTTTACTTCAAGGAACACTGAAGCTTTCTTT
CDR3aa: CASRFTSRNTEAFF

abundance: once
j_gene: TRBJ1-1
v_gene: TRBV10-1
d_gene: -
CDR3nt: TGCGCCAGCAGTGAGCGGGGGGACACTGAAGCTTTCTTT
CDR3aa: CASSERGDTEAFF

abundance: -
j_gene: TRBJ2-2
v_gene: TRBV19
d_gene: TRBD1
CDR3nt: TGTGCCAGTAGTATATCACAGGGGGCAGACACCGGGGAGCTGTTTTTT
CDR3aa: CASSISQGADTGELFF

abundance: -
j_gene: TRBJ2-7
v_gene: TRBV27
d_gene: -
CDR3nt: TGTGCCAGCAGTTTCAAACACTCCGACAGTTCGAGCTCCTACGAGCAGTACTTC
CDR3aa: CASSFKHSDSSSSYEQYF

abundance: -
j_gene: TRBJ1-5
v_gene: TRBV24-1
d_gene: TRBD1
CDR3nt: TGTGCCACCAGTGTTGGACAGGGTGTAAATCAGCCCCAGCATTTT
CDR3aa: CATSVGQGVNQPQHF

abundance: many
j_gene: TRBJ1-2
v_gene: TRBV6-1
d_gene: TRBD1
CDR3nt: TGTGCCAGCAGTGAAGGAGGGGGCAGGGGCTATGGCTACACCTTC
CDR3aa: CASSEGGGRGYGYTF

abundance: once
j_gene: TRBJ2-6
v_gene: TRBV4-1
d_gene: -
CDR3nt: TGCGCCAGCAGCGCAAGCCCCGCTGCAGGGGCCAACGTCCTGACTTTC
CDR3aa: CASSASPAAGANVLTF

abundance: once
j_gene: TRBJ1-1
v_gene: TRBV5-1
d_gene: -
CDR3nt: TGCGCCAGCAGCTTGGATCTTAATCAGGCCACTGAAGCTTTCTTT
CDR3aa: CASSLDLNQATEAFF

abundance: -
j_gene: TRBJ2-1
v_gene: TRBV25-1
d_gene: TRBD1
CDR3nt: TGTGCCAGCAGTAAAAACCTGGGACAGGGATTCTACAATGAGCAGTTCTTC
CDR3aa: CASSKNLGQGFYNEQFF

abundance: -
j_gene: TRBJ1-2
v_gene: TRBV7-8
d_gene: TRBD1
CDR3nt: TGTGCCAGCAGCTTAGCCGGACAGGGAAACCTCTATGGCTACACCTTC
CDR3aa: CASSLAGQGNLYGYTF

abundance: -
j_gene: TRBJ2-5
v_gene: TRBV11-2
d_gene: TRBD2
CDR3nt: TGTGCCAGCAGCTTGGCCGGGACTAGGGAAGAGACCCAGTACTTC
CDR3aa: CASSLAGTREETQYF

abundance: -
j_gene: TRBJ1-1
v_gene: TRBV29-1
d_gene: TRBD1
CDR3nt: TGCAGCGCCAGACAGGGGGCAACGAACACTGAAGCTTTCTTT
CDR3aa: CSARQGATNTEAFF

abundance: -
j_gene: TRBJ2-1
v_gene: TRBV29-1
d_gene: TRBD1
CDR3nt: TGCAGCGGGACAGGGGGGTCCTACAATGAGCAGTTCTTC
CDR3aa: CSGTGGSYNEQFF

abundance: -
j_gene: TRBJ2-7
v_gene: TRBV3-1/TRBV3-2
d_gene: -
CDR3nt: TGTGCCAGCAGCCAATCCCGGGGGGAGCAGTACTTC
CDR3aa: CASSQSRGEQYF

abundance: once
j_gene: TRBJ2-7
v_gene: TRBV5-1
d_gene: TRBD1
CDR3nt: TGCGCCAGCAGCTTGGACGGGACAGGGACCTACGAGCAGTACTTC
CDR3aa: CASSLDGTGTYEQYF

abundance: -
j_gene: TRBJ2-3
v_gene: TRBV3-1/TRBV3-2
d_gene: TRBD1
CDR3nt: TGTGCCAGCAGCCATTTCCAGACAGGGCGGGATACGCAGTATTTT
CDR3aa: CASSHFQTGRDTQYF

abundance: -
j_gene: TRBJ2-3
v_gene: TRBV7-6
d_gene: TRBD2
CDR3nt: TGTGCCAGCAGCCAAGGACTAGCGGGGGGAGCTAGCACAGATACGCAGTATTTT
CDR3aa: CASSQGLAGGASTDTQYF

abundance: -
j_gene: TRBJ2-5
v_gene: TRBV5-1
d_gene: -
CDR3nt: TGCGCCAGCAGCCTCCCCGCAGGGATCGGTGAGACCCAGTACTTC
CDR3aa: CASSLPAGIGETQYF

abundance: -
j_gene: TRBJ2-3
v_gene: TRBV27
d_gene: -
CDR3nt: TGTGCCAGCAGTTTATGGGGGGACACAGATACGCAGTATTTT
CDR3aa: CASSLWGDTDTQYF

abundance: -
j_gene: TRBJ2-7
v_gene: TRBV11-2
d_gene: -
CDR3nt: TGTGCCAGCAGCTTAGTTGGGCAGTTAACCTACGAGCAGTACTTC
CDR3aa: CASSLVGQLTYEQYF

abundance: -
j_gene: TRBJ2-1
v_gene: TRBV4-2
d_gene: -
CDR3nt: TGTGCCAGCAGCCAAACAAACCAGGGTGGTGATGAGCAGTTCTTC
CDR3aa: CASSQTNQGGDEQFF

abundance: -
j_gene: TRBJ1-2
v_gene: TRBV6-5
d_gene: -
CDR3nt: TGTGCCAGCAGGAGGGATCATACTAACTATGGCTACACCTTC
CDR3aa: CASRRDHTNYGYTF

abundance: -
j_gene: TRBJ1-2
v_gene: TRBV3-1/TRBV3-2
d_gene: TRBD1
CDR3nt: TGTGCCAGCAGCCCCCGGACAGGGGACAACTATGGCTACACCTTC
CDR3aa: CASSPRTGDNYGYTF

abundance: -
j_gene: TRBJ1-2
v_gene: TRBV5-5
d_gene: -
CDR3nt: TGTGCCAGCAGCTCCCTACCGCAGGGGAACTATGGCTACACCTTC
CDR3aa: CASSSLPQGNYGYTF

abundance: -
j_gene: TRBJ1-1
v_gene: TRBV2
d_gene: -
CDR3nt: TGTGCCAGCACCCTATTGAACACTGAAGCTTTCTTT
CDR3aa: CASTLLNTEAFF

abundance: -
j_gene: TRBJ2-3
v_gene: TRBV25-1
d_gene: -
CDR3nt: TGTGCCAGCAGTGAATTCGGAGACACAGATACGCAGTATTTT
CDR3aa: CASSEFGDTDTQYF

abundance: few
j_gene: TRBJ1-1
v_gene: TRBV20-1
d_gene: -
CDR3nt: TGCAGTGCCTCGGGGAACACTGAAGCTTTCTTT
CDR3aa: CSASGNTEAFF

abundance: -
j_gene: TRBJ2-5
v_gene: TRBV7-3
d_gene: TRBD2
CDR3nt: TGTGCCAGCAGCTCCATCGGACTAGCAGGAGAGACCCAGTACTTC
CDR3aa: CASSSIGLAGETQYF

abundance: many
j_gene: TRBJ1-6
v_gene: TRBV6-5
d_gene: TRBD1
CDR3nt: TGTGCCAGCCGGGACAGATATAATTCACCCCTCCACTTT
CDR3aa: CASRDRYNSPLHF

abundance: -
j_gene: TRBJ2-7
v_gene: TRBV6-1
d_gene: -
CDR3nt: TGTGCCAGCAGTGAAGGTCCAGTCTACGAGCAGTACTTC
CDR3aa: CASSEGPVYEQYF

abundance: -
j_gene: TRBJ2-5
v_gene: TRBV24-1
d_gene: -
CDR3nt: TGTGCCACCAGTGACCCCCTCCGAGGGTCCCAAGAGACCCAGTACTTC
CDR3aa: CATSDPLRGSQETQYF

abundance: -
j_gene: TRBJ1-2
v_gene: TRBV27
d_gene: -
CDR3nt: TGTGCCAGCACCCTAAGGCAGGGTCACGGCTACACCTTC
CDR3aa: CASTLRQGHGYTF

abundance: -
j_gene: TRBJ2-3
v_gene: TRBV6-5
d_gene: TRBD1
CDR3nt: TGTGCCAGCAGAGAGGGGACAGGGGTTTCGTATTTT
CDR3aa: CASREGTGVSYF

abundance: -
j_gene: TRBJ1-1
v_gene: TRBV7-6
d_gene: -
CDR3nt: TGTGCCAGCAGCATAAGTCCCCCGGGGGGTGGGACGGAAGCTTTCTTT
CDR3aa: CASSISPPGGGTEAFF

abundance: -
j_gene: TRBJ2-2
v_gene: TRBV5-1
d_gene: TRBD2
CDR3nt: TGCGCCAGCAGCTTGAGCGGGACGACCGGGGAGCTGTTTTTT
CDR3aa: CASSLSGTTGELFF